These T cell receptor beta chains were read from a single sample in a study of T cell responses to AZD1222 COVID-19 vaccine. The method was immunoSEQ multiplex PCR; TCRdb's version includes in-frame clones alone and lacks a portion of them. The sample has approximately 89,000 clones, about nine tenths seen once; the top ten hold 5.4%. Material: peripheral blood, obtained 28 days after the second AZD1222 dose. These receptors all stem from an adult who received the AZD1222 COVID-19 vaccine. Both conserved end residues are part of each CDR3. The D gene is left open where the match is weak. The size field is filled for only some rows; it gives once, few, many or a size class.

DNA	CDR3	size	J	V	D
TGTGCCAGCAGTTTATCAGAGTATGGCTACACCTTC	CASSLSEYGYTF	.	TRBJ1-2	TRBV28	.
TGTGCCAGCAGCCAAGAGCCGGACAGGATGCGTGGCTACACCTTC	CASSQEPDRMRGYTF	once	TRBJ1-2	TRBV3-1/TRBV3-2	TRBD1
TGTGCCAGCACTACCTGGGGGCGCGATGAGCAGTTCTTC	CASTTWGRDEQFF	.	TRBJ2-1	TRBV28	.
TGTGCCGGAGCCTCGGGGGGGGCTAGAGGTGGCTACACCTTC	CAGASGGARGGYTF	.	TRBJ1-2	TRBV6-5	.
TGTGCCAGCAACACACAGGGGGTCGGAAACGGGGAGCTGTTTTTT	CASNTQGVGNGELFF	once	TRBJ2-2	TRBV7-9	TRBD1
TGTGCCTGGAGTGTACGGGAGGGTTACGAGCAGTACTTC	CAWSVREGYEQYF	.	TRBJ2-7	TRBV30	TRBD2
TGTGCCAGCAGCCTGCGACTAGCGGGGGGGCCCGGTGAGCAGTTCTTC	CASSLRLAGGPGEQFF	.	TRBJ2-1	TRBV7-9	TRBD2
TGTGCCAGCAGCCCTACGGGAGCGGGACGTAACTATGGCTACACCTTC	CASSPTGAGRNYGYTF	once	TRBJ1-2	TRBV9	.
TGTGCCAGCAGTGAACGGGACAGGGTCTTATTCTCATACTTC	CASSERDRVLFSYF	.	TRBJ2-7	TRBV28	TRBD1
TGTGCCAGCAGCTTACTTCCCGGTGAAAAACTGTTTTTT	CASSLLPGEKLFF	.	TRBJ1-4	TRBV5-5	.
TGTGCCAGCAGCCCCCTCCGAGAGACCCAGTACTTC	CASSPLRETQYF	.	TRBJ2-5	TRBV3-1/TRBV3-2	.
TGTGCCATCAGTGATAACAGGGGGAACACTGAAGCTTTCTTT	CAISDNRGNTEAFF	.	TRBJ1-1	TRBV10-3	TRBD1
TGTGCCAGCTCATTCTCAGGGGAGACTGAAGCTTTCTTT	CASSFSGETEAFF	.	TRBJ1-1	TRBV18	.
TGTGCCAGCAGCTTAGGTAGACAGGGCTACGAGCAGTACTTC	CASSLGRQGYEQYF	.	TRBJ2-7	TRBV7-8	TRBD1
TGTGCCAGCAGCATGACAGGTTTTGAAGCTTTCTTT	CASSMTGFEAFF	.	TRBJ1-1	TRBV13	.
TGTGCCAGTAGTATACAGGGGGCGCGTGATGAAGCTTTCTTT	CASSIQGARDEAFF	.	TRBJ1-1	TRBV19	TRBD1
TGTGCCAGCAGCCCCCGTGATAGCGGGGGGGTTAATGAGCAGTTCTTC	CASSPRDSGGVNEQFF	.	TRBJ2-1	TRBV5-4	TRBD2
TGTGCCAGCACGACCAGCGGCGACAGGGGGCGGCATGGCTACACCTTC	CASTTSGDRGRHGYTF	once	TRBJ1-2	TRBV27	TRBD1
TGCGCCAGCACGGCCCAGATCGATAATTCACCCCTCCACTTT	CASTAQIDNSPLHF	.	TRBJ1-6	TRBV5-1	.
TGTGCCATCAGCGGAGGACAGGGGGCCAATGAGCAGTTCTTC	CAISGGQGANEQFF	.	TRBJ2-1	TRBV10-3	TRBD1
TGTGCCAGCAAAGTACGGGGTACCTATAATTCACCCCTCCACTTT	CASKVRGTYNSPLHF	.	TRBJ1-6	TRBV6-5	.
TGTGCCAGCAGCCAAAGGGGGAGCTCCTATAATTCACCCCTCCACTTT	CASSQRGSSYNSPLHF	.	TRBJ1-6	TRBV3-1/TRBV3-2	.
TGTGCCAGTAACAGGGGAGGGAACACTGAAGCTTTCTTT	CASNRGGNTEAFF	.	TRBJ1-1	TRBV18	TRBD1
TGTGCCAGTAGTAGTGAGGAATTCAACTCCTACGAGCAGTACTTC	CASSSEEFNSYEQYF	.	TRBJ2-7	TRBV19	.
TGTGCCAGCAGCCGCCGGGACATGGTATACGAGCAGTACTTC	CASSRRDMVYEQYF	few	TRBJ2-7	TRBV7-8	.
TGTGCCAGTAGCCGGGGAGGGCCTGAAGCTTTCTTT	CASSRGGPEAFF	.	TRBJ1-1	TRBV19	.
TGTGCCAGCAGCACTGGGACAGGGGTTAGCGAGACCCAGTACTTC	CASSTGTGVSETQYF	once	TRBJ2-5	TRBV9	TRBD1
TGTGCCAGCAGCTTGGACGGGAACACTGAAGCTTTCTTT	CASSLDGNTEAFF	.	TRBJ1-1	TRBV28	.